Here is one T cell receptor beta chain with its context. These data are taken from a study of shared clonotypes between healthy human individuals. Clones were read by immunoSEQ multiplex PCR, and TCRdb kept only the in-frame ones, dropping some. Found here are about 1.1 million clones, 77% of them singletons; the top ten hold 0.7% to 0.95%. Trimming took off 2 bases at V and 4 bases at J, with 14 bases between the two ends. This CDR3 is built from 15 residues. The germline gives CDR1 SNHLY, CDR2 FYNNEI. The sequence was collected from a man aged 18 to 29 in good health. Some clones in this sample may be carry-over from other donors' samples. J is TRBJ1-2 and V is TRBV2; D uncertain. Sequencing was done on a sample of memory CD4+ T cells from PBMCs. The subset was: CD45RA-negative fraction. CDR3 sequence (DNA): TGTGCCAGCAGTGAACGGCGTGACCCTTCCTATGGCTACACCTTC. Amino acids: CASSERRDPSYGYTF.